The clone carrying this T cell receptor beta chain was seen a few times. Its antigen is as yet unknown. The data were produced by immunoSEQ multiplex PCR, yet TCRdb's version contains in-frame clones alone and is incomplete. The table has more than 750 clones, less than 25% seen once. This sample was taken from a study of T cells in localized non-small cell lung cancer. Findings of the study overall: Without multi-region sequencing, intratumor heterogeneity could not be excluded. Longer overall survival was associated with a higher density of T cells in the blood. Among the tissues sampled, uninvolved adjacent lung had the highest T cell clonality, above tumor. Turning up in adjacent lung were a median around 60 of the top 100 tumor clones.

Trimming removed 0 bases from V and 3 bases from J, with 9 bases in between. This CDR3 comprises 14 residues. Germline assignment: CDR1 SGDLS and CDR2 YYNGEE. This chain links TRBV9 with TRBJ1-2; perhaps TRBD1 as D (6 bases). The source is a woman aged 40 to 75 with stage I squamous cell lung carcinoma. This sample comprised lung tumor tissue, obtained before any cancer treatment. CDR3 DNA sequence: TGTGCCAGCAGCGTAGAGGCAGGGGACTATGGCTACACCTTC. Its protein product is CASSVEAGDYGYTF.